A single sample gave rise to the 10 T cell receptor beta chains below, sequenced in a study of early T cells in non-severe SARS-CoV-2 infection. One entry per CDR3 protein, called by TCRdb with MiXCR from the 5' RACE reads. The sample has 75,000 or so distinct CDR3 sequences, 13% to 15% seen once; the top ten hold roughly 9.7%. The sequenced sample consisted of whole blood. The receptor source for this set is an adult who was a healthcare worker with PCR-confirmed SARS-CoV-2 infection or an uninfected control (not recorded which).

This chain uses TRBV5-4 with TRBJ2-1; TRBD2 agrees at 10 bases. The germline V gene encodes CDR1 SGHNT and CDR2 YYREEE (reference sequence). Trimming took 3 bases from V and 7 from J; bases not matched to a gene: 7. The CDR3 has 15 amino acids. The CDR3 here is CASSSTSGPTNEQFF. CDR3 sequence (DNA): TGTGCCAGCAGCTCGACTAGCGGGCCAACGAATGAGCAGTTCTTC.

The rearrangement links TRBV5-8 to TRBJ2-3; 9 bases map to TRBD1. The CDR3 has 14 residues. Trimming at V came to 4 bases and at J to 4 bases, leaving 4 bases not matched to a gene. The V gene's germline CDR1 is SGHTS and CDR2 YDEGEE. In nucleotides, the CDR3 is TGTGCCAGCAGCCTACAGGGGGCATCAGATACGCAGTATTTT. This translates into CASSLQGASDTQYF.

The chain is built from TRBV6-5 and TRBJ2-4; a possible D gene is TRBD1 (5 bases). The CDR3 covers 19 residues. Trimming removed 4 bases from V and 0 bases from J, with 22 bases in between. Per the germline V gene, CDR1 is MNHEY and CDR2 is SVGAGI. This CDR3 is CASSSYLITGQLAKNIQYF. The CDR3 DNA follows: TGTGCCAGCAGTTCGTACCTCATTACCGGACAATTAGCCAAAAACATTCAGTACTTC.

The chain is built from TRBV3-1 and TRBJ1-2; D call uncertain. Trimming took off 2 bases at V and 4 bases at J, with 5 bases between the two ends. This CDR3 has 12 amino acids. Germline CDR1 LGHDT, CDR2 YNNKEL (reference sequence). For the CDR3, the DNA is TGTGCCAGCAGCCAAAGTCTCTATGGCTACACCTTC. Translation gives CASSQSLYGYTF.

This clonotype was found once. The chain has TRBV28 and TRBJ2-7, with unresolved D. The V end was cut by 6 bases, the J end by 3 bases, with 18 bases between. This CDR3 region has 15 residues. Germline CDR1 is MDHEN and CDR2 is SYDVKM. In DNA, the CDR3 is TGTGCCAGCAGAAGACCTACGGGTCAGATCTACGAGCAGTACTTC. Its translation is CASRRPTGQIYEQYF.

This clonotype was counted at least ten times. This sequence joins TRBV28 and TRBJ1-1; D is unresolved. The ends were cut back, 7 bases at V and 0 bases at J, with 6 bases in the middle. Germline assignment: CDR1 MDHEN and CDR2 SYDVKM. This CDR3 region has 12 residues. The CDR3 spells CASKTMNTEAFF. The CDR3 DNA follows: TGTGCCAGCAAAACAATGAACACTGAAGCTTTCTTT. Full variable domain (remainder filled in from reference TRBV28 and TRBJ1-1): DVKVTQSSRYLVKRTGEKVFLECVQDMDHENMFWYRQDPGLGLRLIYFSYDVKMKEKGDIPEGYSVSREKKERFSLILESASTNQTSMYLCASKTMNTEAFFGQGTRLTVV.

This clonotype was picked up a small number of times. The rearrangement uses TRBV5-6 and TRBJ2-6; D not certain. Germline V gene data show CDR1 as SGHDT and CDR2 as YYEEEE. V was clipped by 0 bases and J by 0 bases, with 13 bases between them. CDR3 length: 18 amino acids. This chain's CDR3 is CASSLAELRLSGANVLTF. In DNA form, the CDR3 reads TGTGCCAGCAGCTTGGCCGAGTTAAGGCTCTCTGGGGCCAACGTCCTGACTTTC.

This clonotype was observed a few times. The chain employs TRBV7-8 and TRBJ1-2; 9 bases match TRBD1. This CDR3 spans 14 amino acids. The V and J ends lost 5 bases and 5 bases, in that order; junction bases with no gene match: 6. Germline V gene data show CDR1 as SGHVS and CDR2 as FQNEAQ. CDR3 loop: CASSPETGGYGYTF. The DNA of the CDR3 is TGTGCCAGCAGCCCGGAGACAGGGGGGTATGGCTACACCTTC.

This clonotype was counted a few times. V is TRBV5-6 and J is TRBJ2-2; 12 positions match TRBD1. Trimming cost V 4 bases and J 4 bases; bases outside gene matches: 5. Germline loops: CDR1 SGHDT, CDR2 YYEEEE. CDR3 length: 16 amino acids. The CDR3 protein is CASSRGTGGGTGELFF. The CDR3 DNA reads as TGTGCCAGCAGCCGGGGGACAGGGGGCGGCACCGGGGAGCTGTTTTTT.

This rearrangement joins TRBV28 to TRBJ1-5; perhaps TRBD1 as D (5 bases). Trimming took 6 bases from V and 2 from J, leaving 14 bases between them. There are 15 residues in the CDR3. Germline V CDR1 and CDR2: MDHEN, SYDVKM. The CDR3 nucleotides are TGTGCCAGCAGACCAACAGGAGGAGGCAATCAGCCCCAGCATTTT. This gives the protein CASRPTGGGNQPQHF.